This T cell receptor beta chain was captured in a study of CXCR3-negative and CXCR3-positive naive CD8 T cells. Study-level findings and limits: Surface CD5 matched across naive subsets, and TRB CDR3 properties served to infer TCR strength. Naive CXCR3-negative and CXCR3-positive cells had similar TRBV-TRBJ usage; memory differed.

The CDR3 spans 15 residues. The germline CDR1 and CDR2 sequences are LGHNA and YSLEER. Concerning this clonotype: Antigen: not known.

Libraries of TRB cDNA were made by 5' RACE and carried UMIs. From its re-call of the 5' RACE reads, TCRdb lists each CDR3 protein once, without DNA. This listing includes 45,000 to 65,000 distinct CDR3 sequences. All CD8+ T cell subsets were sorted in triplicate at fewer than 350,000 cells each. Sequenced material: memory CD8+ T cells from blood. The chain uses TRBV4-3 and TRBJ2-7; TCRdb returns TRBD1, unconfirmable since there is no DNA. This TCR derives from a human donor in good health. Some clones in this sample may be carry-over from other donors' samples. CDR3 region: CASSLAGTGIYEQYF.